Below, 28 T cell receptor beta chains from the same sample are listed, as sequenced in a study of T cell responses to AZD1222 COVID-19 vaccine. The table came from immunoSEQ multiplex PCR; TCRdb's copy has only in-frame clones and leaves some out. The sample holds around 97,000 clones; 88% are singletons and the top ten take 20% to 25%. The sequenced sample was peripheral blood, obtained on day 0 of AZD1222 vaccination. The receptor set was obtained from an adult in good health.

The chain joins TRBV28 to TRBJ2-1, with 8 bases aligning to TRBD2. Unmatched junction bases numbered 22, after V lost 3 bases and J lost 0 bases. CDR1 and CDR2 from the germline V gene are MDHEN and SYDVKM. CDR3 size: 22 residues. The CDR3 loop is CASSFGFGAAGERDRSYNEQFF. CDR3 coding DNA: TGTGCCAGCAGTTTTGGTTTTGGGGCAGCGGGAGAGAGGGATCGCTCCTACAATGAGCAGTTCTTC. Filled out from reference TRBV28 and TRBJ2-1, the complete variable domain reads DVKVTQSSRYLVKRTGEKVFLECVQDMDHENMFWYRQDPGLGLRLIYFSYDVKMKEKGDIPEGYSVSREKKERFSLILESASTNQTSMYLCASSFGFGAAGERDRSYNEQFFGPGTRLTVL.

This clone came up once. The gene calls are TRBV30 and TRBJ2-7, with D possibly TRBD2 on 5 matching bases. V was clipped by 3 bases and J by 3 bases, with 9 bases between them. The CDR3 is made up of 12 amino acids. CDR1 GTSNPN and CDR2 SVGIG come from the germline V gene (reference sequence). CDR3 nucleotide sequence: TGTGCCTGGAGCGGGGTTCTCTACGAGCAGTACTTC. Translation gives CAWSGVLYEQYF.

CDR3 protein: CAATAGGDTYEQYF. CDR3 bases: TGTGCCGCCACTGCAGGGGGCGACACCTACGAGCAGTACTTC. V usage is TRBV5-4 and J usage is TRBJ2-7; TRBD1 aligns across 8 bases. This CDR3 region has 14 residues. Germline CDR1 is SGHNT and CDR2 is YYREEE (reference sequence). V was clipped by 10 bases and J by 2 bases; unmatched bases: 11.

This clone was counted only a few times. The gene calls are TRBV24-1 and TRBJ2-3; D perhaps matches TRBD1 (5 bases). Germline V gene lookup returns CDR1 KGHDR and CDR2 SFDVKD. This CDR3 is built from 13 residues. Trimming pared 6 bases from V and 6 bases from J, leaving 12 bases between. Written as DNA, the CDR3 is TGTGCCACCAGTTCATCGGACACGGATACGCAGTATTTT. This sequence encodes CATSSSDTDTQYF.

The CDR3 DNA follows: TGTGCCAGCAGTTACTCGACTGTTGGGACAAACTATGGCTACACCTTC. Protein: CASSYSTVGTNYGYTF. This chain uses TRBV6-5 with TRBJ1-2, with D possibly being TRBD1 (6 bases). CDR1 MNHEY and CDR2 SVGAGI come from the germline V gene. V was clipped by 0 bases and J by 2 bases, with 13 bases between them. There are 16 residues in the CDR3.

The chain employs TRBV5-1 and TRBJ1-4, with TRBD1 identical over 8 bases. There are 13 residues in the CDR3. The J segment lost 7 bases and the V segment lost 3 bases, leaving 2 bases of the junction unmatched. The germline V gene encodes CDR1 SGHRS and CDR2 YFSETQ. Here the CDR3 reads CASSSQGGEKLFF. CDR3 nucleotides: TGCGCCAGCAGCTCACAGGGGGGTGAAAAACTGTTTTTT.

The CDR3 DNA is TGTGCCAGCAGGGCCCCGACAGGGGGCGGAAAGCCCCAGCATTTT. This encodes CASRAPTGGGKPQHF. The genes are TRBV6-5 and TRBJ1-5, with 10 nucleotides matching TRBD1. Germline loops: CDR1 MNHEY, CDR2 SVGAGI. There are 15 residues in the CDR3. V lost 6 bases and J lost 8; bases outside the gene matches: 10.

The count of this clone is one. The gene calls are TRBV2 and TRBJ1-5; the D gene is possibly TRBD1 (5 bases). The length of the CDR3 is 15 residues. V lost 1 base to trimming and J lost 7 bases, with 14 bases between them. Germline V CDR1 and CDR2: SNHLY, FYNNEI. DNA of the CDR3: TGTGCCAGCAGTGAAGGGATGGGGGAGGGACAGCCCCAGCATTTT. Translated: CASSEGMGEGQPQHF.

V is TRBV19 and J is TRBJ1-5, with D possibly TRBD1 on 6 matching bases. The germline V gene encodes CDR1 LNHDA and CDR2 SQIVND (reference sequence). Trimming took 7 bases from V and 2 from J, leaving 21 bases between them. There are 17 residues in the CDR3. Here the CDR3 reads CASKGGQTPRGNQPQHF. The CDR3 DNA reads as TGTGCCAGTAAGGGGGGGCAGACCCCGCGGGGCAATCAGCCCCAGCATTTT. Based on the CDR3 plus reference TRBV19 and TRBJ1-5, the full variable domain is DGGITQSPKYLFRKEGQNVTLSCEQNLNHDAMYWYRQDPGQGLRLIYYSQIVNDFQKGDIAEGYSVSREKKESFPLTVTSAQKNPTAFYLCASKGGQTPRGNQPQHFGDGTRLSIL.

The table lists this clone with a count of one. The chain has TRBV7-9 and TRBJ1-2; weak D call: TRBD1 (6 bases). This CDR3 contains 14 residues. Trimming cost V 5 bases and J 4 bases, with 14 bases left between them. Per germline, CDR1 SEHNR and CDR2 FQNEAQ (reference sequence). The CDR3 reads CASSRDIGPYGYTF. The CDR3 DNA reads as TGTGCCAGCAGCCGGGACATCGGCCCCTATGGCTACACCTTC. Combining the CDR3 with reference TRBV7-9 and TRBJ1-2 gives the whole variable domain DTGVSQNPRHKITKRGQNVTFRCDPISEHNRLYWYRQTLGQGPEFLTYFQNEAQLEKSRLLSDRFSAERPKGSFSTLEIQRTEQGDSAMYLCASSRDIGPYGYTFGSGTRLTVV.

This chain connects TRBV11-2 to TRBJ1-2; D is possibly TRBD1 (5 bases). Germline assignment: CDR1 SGHAT and CDR2 FQNNGV. The CDR3 extends over 13 amino acids. V shed 0 bases and J shed 7 bases, with 9 bases lying between them. CDR3 protein: CASSLDRAGGYTF. CDR3 sequence (DNA): TGTGCCAGCAGCTTAGACAGGGCGGGTGGCTACACCTTC.

This chain uses TRBV10-3 with TRBJ2-5; D is uncertain. V lost 4 bases to trimming and J lost 5 bases, with 17 bases between them. Germline V gene lookup returns CDR1 ENHRY and CDR2 SYGVKD. The CDR3 consists of 15 residues. The CDR3 nucleotides are TGTGCCATCAGTGCTGGAACAATAGGTGGGGAGACCCAGTACTTC. Translating it yields CAISAGTIGGETQYF.

The V gene is TRBV7-8, the J gene TRBJ1-5; D may be TRBD1 (6 bases). Germline V CDR1 and CDR2: SGHVS, FQNEAQ. The V end lost 3 bases, the J end lost 4 bases, and 10 bases lay between the germline ends. This CDR3 has 14 residues. In nucleotides, the CDR3 is TGTGCCAGCAGCTTGGGTACAGGGAATCAGCCCCAGCATTTT. It yields the protein CASSLGTGNQPQHF.

The chain recombines TRBV18 with TRBJ2-6, with D possibly called TRBD1 or TRBD2 (5 bases each). The V end lost 4 bases, the J end lost 0 bases, and 7 bases lay between the germline ends. The germline gives CDR1 KGHSH, CDR2 LQKENI. There are 15 residues in the CDR3. In DNA form, the CDR3 reads TGTGCCAGCTCACGGGGGATCTCTGGGGCCAACGTCCTGACTTTC. Its protein product is CASSRGISGANVLTF. Looking up the rest from reference TRBV18 and TRBJ2-6 gives the full variable domain: NAGVMQNPRHLVRRRGQEARLRCSPMKGHSHVYWYRQLPEEGLKFMVYLQKENIIDESGMPKERFSAEFPKEGPSILRIQQVVRGDSAAYFCASSRGISGANVLTFGAGSRLTVL.

V is TRBV27 and J is TRBJ1-4, with D perhaps TRBD1 (6 bases). V dropped 5 bases and J dropped 8 bases, with 15 bases sitting between them. The V gene's germline CDR1 is MNHEY and CDR2 SMNVEV (reference sequence). This CDR3 contains 14 residues. CDR3 nucleotide sequence: TGTGCCAGCAGTCCTCACAGGGATACCGAAAAACTGTTTTTT. Its protein product is CASSPHRDTEKLFF. Full variable domain (remainder filled in from reference TRBV27 and TRBJ1-4): EAQVTQNPRYLITVTGKKLTVTCSQNMNHEYMSWYRQDPGLGLRQIYYSMNVEVTDKGDVPEGYKVSRKEKRNFPLILESPSPNQTSLYFCASSPHRDTEKLFFGSGTQLSVL.

V is TRBV27 and J is TRBJ2-1, with D uncertain. Trimming took off 0 bases at V and 4 bases at J, with 16 bases between the two ends. This CDR3 comprises 17 residues. Looked up from germline, CDR1 is MNHEY and CDR2 is SMNVEV (reference sequence). The CDR3 nucleotides are TGTGCCAGCAGTTTATCTCAAGGCTCCCCATTATACAATGAGCAGTTCTTC. Translated: CASSLSQGSPLYNEQFF.

Details on this clone: A junction end diverges from the germline sequence, so it may reflect a read error. CDR3 in amino acids: CASRLAGQTEAFF. Here the CDR3 DNA reads TGTGCCAGCAGATTAGCAGGACAGACCGAAGCTTTCTTT. The gene calls are TRBV12-3 or TRBV12-4 and TRBJ1-1, with D perhaps matching TRBD1 (6 bases). CDR3 length: 13 residues.

CDR3 sequence reads: CASSATGGPYNSPLHF. The CDR3 nucleotides read TGTGCCAGCAGTGCCACGGGGGGACCCTATAATTCACCCCTCCACTTT. This chain links TRBV2 with TRBJ1-6; D is possibly TRBD1 (5 bases). V dropped 4 bases and J dropped 2 bases, with 12 bases sitting between them. This CDR3 contains 16 residues. Germline values: CDR1 SNHLY, CDR2 FYNNEI.

The rearrangement links TRBV5-1 to TRBJ1-1; 8 bases are shared with TRBD1. The length of the CDR3 is 15 residues. Trimming cost V 3 bases and J 2 bases; bases outside gene matches: 6. Germline V gene lookup returns CDR1 SGHRS and CDR2 YFSETQ. The CDR3 loop is CASSSQGAINTEAFF. Written as DNA, the CDR3 is TGCGCCAGCAGCTCGCAGGGGGCTATAAACACTGAAGCTTTCTTT.

V and J are TRBV23-1 and TRBJ2-4; D unresolved. TRBV23-1 falls under the ORF class, with uncertain function. Trimming removed 6 bases at V and 8 bases at J, with 8 bases between. The CDR3 totals 11 residues. The CDR3 DNA sequence: TGCGCCAGCAGCCCGTCAGACATTCAGTACTTC. It yields the protein CASSPSDIQYF.

This clone was seen only a few times. The rearrangement joins TRBV11-2 to TRBJ2-2; D ambiguous. The CDR3 has 16 amino acids. With 2 bases removed from V and 1 base from J, the gap between germline ends came to 11 bases. CDR1 and CDR2 from the germline V gene are SGHAT and FQNNGV. The CDR3 DNA reads as TGTGCCAGCAGCTTACTTCGGTCCGGGAACACCGGGGAGCTGTTTTTT. Translated, it gives CASSLLRSGNTGELFF.

The gene calls are TRBV28 and TRBJ1-3; TRBD1 might be the D (5 bases). V dropped 7 bases and J dropped 4 bases, with 11 bases sitting between them. Looked up from germline, CDR1 is MDHEN and CDR2 is SYDVKM. The CDR3 consists of 13 residues. The CDR3 loop is CASTPQGGNTIYF. CDR3 bases: TGTGCCAGCACTCCGCAGGGCGGAAACACCATATATTTT.

The sample holds one count of this clone. The chain links TRBV30 to TRBJ1-5; D may be TRBD1 (6 bases). This CDR3 is built from 14 residues. V lost 8 bases, J lost 0 bases, and 14 bases lay in between. Germline-derived CDR1 and CDR2 are GTSNPN and SVGIG (reference sequence). CDR3 protein: CAVRGAGSNQPQHF. The DNA for the CDR3 is TGTGCCGTGCGGGGGGCTGGTAGCAATCAGCCCCAGCATTTT.

The chain has TRBV29-1 and TRBJ1-1; no clear D. The germline gives CDR1 SQVTM, CDR2 ANQGSEA. Trimming took off 5 bases at V and 1 base at J, with 11 bases between the two ends. CDR3 length equals 13 residues. The CDR3 here is CSVPRPGNTEAFF. In DNA form, the CDR3 reads TGCAGCGTTCCCAGGCCCGGGAACACTGAAGCTTTCTTT.

The V gene is TRBV9, the J gene TRBJ2-1, with 9 positions matching TRBD2. V lost 4 bases, J lost 5 bases, and 10 bases stayed unmatched. Germline CDR1 is SGDLS and CDR2 is YYNGEE. The CDR3 is made up of 16 amino acids. In DNA, the CDR3 is TGTGCCAGCAGCCCTTGGGAGACTAGCGGTCACAATGAGCAGTTCTTC. This translates into CASSPWETSGHNEQFF. Drawing the rest from reference TRBV9 and TRBJ2-1, the complete variable domain is DSGVTQTPKHLITATGQRVTLRCSPRSGDLSVYWYQQSLDQGLQFLIQYYNGEERAKGNILERFSAQQFPDLHSELNLSSLELGDSALYFCASSPWETSGHNEQFFGPGTRLTVL.

For this clone: This sequence may be a read error, since a much larger clone differs from it by one base. CDR3 loop: CASSLVYEQYF. The CDR3 bases are TGTGCCAGCAGCTTAGTCTACGAGCAGTACTTC. The chain combines TRBV11-3 with TRBJ2-7; D unresolved. Trimming shortened V by 1 base and J by 3 bases, and 1 base separated the two germline ends. The CDR3 totals 11 residues. The germline V gene encodes CDR1 SGHNT and CDR2 YENEEA.

The gene calls are TRBV7-9 and TRBJ1-1, with D unresolved. Germline V gene sequence: CDR1 SEHNR, CDR2 FQNEAQ (reference sequence). The CDR3 runs to 13 residues. V lost 5 bases and J 3 bases, leaving 10 bases between the germline ends. The CDR3 region is CASSPRSYTEAFF. In DNA, the CDR3 is TGTGCCAGCAGCCCGCGTTCTTACACTGAAGCTTTCTTT.

The chain is built from TRBV6-2 or TRBV6-3 and TRBJ2-5; D may be TRBD2 (7 bases). This CDR3 spans 14 amino acids. The germline V gene encodes CDR1 MNHEY and CDR2 SVGEGT. V lost 3 bases to trimming and J lost 4 bases, with 12 bases between them. Here the CDR3 DNA reads TGTGCCAGCAGTTATTACGGGGGGCGAGAGACCCAGTACTTC. Residues: CASSYYGGRETQYF.